The rows below give T cell receptor beta chains drawn from one sample of a study of graft-versus-host responses after intestinal transplantation. Data came from immunoSEQ multiplex PCR; TCRdb stores just in-frame clones and leaves some out. The top ten clones hold approximately 0.25% of a sample with some 8,200 clones, 95% to 98% of them seen once. The source material was PBMCs, sampled 23 days after intestinal transplant. The receptors shown here come from a human patient who received an intestinal transplant, so some T cells may come from the graft donor. CDR3s include the opening cysteine and the closing phenylalanine or tryptophan. A D gene is named only where the DNA matches it firmly. Part of the rows lack a size; the others show once, few, many or a class for expanded clones.

cdr3_nt	cdr3_aa	d_call	v_call	j_call	clone_size
TGTGCCAGCAGTAGGAAGACCCAGTACTTC	CASSRKTQYF	.	TRBV28	TRBJ2-5	once
TGTGCCACCAGCCCCCCAGGGCAGGTGGAAGGCTACACCTTC	CATSPPGQVEGYTF	.	TRBV15	TRBJ1-2	.
TGTGCCAGCAGTTGGACCGGGACAGGGTCATACGAGCAGTACTTC	CASSWTGTGSYEQYF	TRBD1	TRBV6-6	TRBJ2-7	.
TGTGCCAGCAGCCCATTCCGGGACGGTGGGCAGTACTTC	CASSPFRDGGQYF	.	TRBV9	TRBJ2-7	.
TGCGCCAGCAGCTTGCGGCGTCTACAAGAGACCCAGTACTTC	CASSLRRLQETQYF	.	TRBV5-1	TRBJ2-5	once
TGTGCCAGCAATTTTGGGCAGGGCCTGAGGAATGAGCAGTTCTTC	CASNFGQGLRNEQFF	.	TRBV27	TRBJ2-1	.
TGCGCCAGCAGCCACTGGTGGGAGCCAATCTCCTACAATGAGCAGTTCTTC	CASSHWWEPISYNEQFF	.	TRBV4-1	TRBJ2-1	.
TGTGCCAGCAGCCAAGATTGGGTAGCGGGAGCCGAAGAGACCCAGTACTTC	CASSQDWVAGAEETQYF	TRBD2	TRBV14	TRBJ2-5	.
TGTGCCAGCAGCTTAGTAGCCTACCGCTCCTACGAGCAGTACTTC	CASSLVAYRSYEQYF	.	TRBV11-2	TRBJ2-7	.
TGTGCCAGTAGTACTTACACCGGGACTAGCGGGATGAATGAGCAGTTCTTC	CASSTYTGTSGMNEQFF	TRBD2	TRBV19	TRBJ2-1	once
TGTGCCAGCAGTTACGAGGTACGCTCTGGAAACACCATATATTTT	CASSYEVRSGNTIYF	.	TRBV6-6	TRBJ1-3	.
TGCGCCAGCAGCTTGAACCGGGGCGCGTATGGCTACACCTTC	CASSLNRGAYGYTF	.	TRBV5-1	TRBJ1-2	.
TGTGCCAGCAGTTTATCAAGCGGGAGCCCAGATACGCAGTATTTT	CASSLSSGSPDTQYF	TRBD2	TRBV27	TRBJ2-3	.
TGTGCCAGCAGCACTGTCACAGGGGGCGCAATAAGTGAGCAGTTCTTC	CASSTVTGGAISEQFF	TRBD1	TRBV27	TRBJ2-1	.
TGTGCCAGCAGCTTAAGGGCCTACGAGCAGTACTTC	CASSLRAYEQYF	.	TRBV7-8	TRBJ2-7	once
TGTGCCAGCATTCGAATAGCGGGAGCGGACTACGAGCAGTACTTC	CASIRIAGADYEQYF	TRBD2	TRBV6-5	TRBJ2-7	.
TGCGCCAGCAGCCAAGATCGGAGGGATCAGCCCCAGCATTTT	CASSQDRRDQPQHF	.	TRBV4-1	TRBJ1-5	.
TGTGCCAGCAGCCAAGAAGGGCGGGAGTGGTCCACAGATACGCAGTATTTT	CASSQEGREWSTDTQYF	TRBD2	TRBV4-2	TRBJ2-3	.
TGCAGCGTTGAATCCAGCGCCGTATCCTACGAGCAGTACTTC	CSVESSAVSYEQYF	.	TRBV29-1	TRBJ2-7	.
TGCAGCGAAAGACAGGGGGACCTTGGCTACACCTTC	CSERQGDLGYTF	TRBD1	TRBV29-1	TRBJ1-2	.
TGTGCCTGGAGTGTACCTCAGGGGGTCATCGGCAATCAGCCCCAGCATTTT	CAWSVPQGVIGNQPQHF	TRBD1	TRBV30	TRBJ1-5	.
TGTGCCAGCAGCGTAGGAAGCAACGGGATCCCGGAGACCCAGTACTTC	CASSVGSNGIPETQYF	.	TRBV9	TRBJ2-5	.
TGCGCCAGCAGCGCGTATCTACAGGGTCCCTACGAGCAGTACTTC	CASSAYLQGPYEQYF	.	TRBV5-1	TRBJ2-7	.
TGCAGTGCTAGAGAAGCCTATGGCTACACCTTC	CSAREAYGYTF	.	TRBV20-1	TRBJ1-2	.
TGTGCCATCAGTGAGTCGGGGATCGAGACCCAGTACTTC	CAISESGIETQYF	.	TRBV10-3	TRBJ2-5	.
TGTGCTAGCAGCCGATTCCGGTTGGGGACAGGGCAGGCAACTAATGAAAAACTGTTTTTT	CASSRFRLGTGQATNEKLFF	TRBD1	TRBV7-7	TRBJ1-4	.
TGTGCCAGCAGCGAACAGGGTGGGTACGAGCAGTACTTC	CASSEQGGYEQYF	.	TRBV13	TRBJ2-7	.
TGTGCCAGCAGCCAAAAACTAGCGGGAGGGCCCTACAATGAGCAGTTCTTC	CASSQKLAGGPYNEQFF	TRBD2	TRBV4-2	TRBJ2-1	.
TGTGCCAGCAGTACCTTACCAGAGCTGTTTTTT	CASSTLPELFF	.	TRBV6-5	TRBJ2-2	.
TGTGCCAGCAGCCCCGAGGCGGGAGCTTATAATGAGCAGTTCTTC	CASSPEAGAYNEQFF	TRBD2	TRBV7-3	TRBJ2-1	.
TGTGCCAGCTCACCTTTGCCTAGCGGGAGGCGGGGGCAAGAGACCCAGTACTTC	CASSPLPSGRRGQETQYF	TRBD2	TRBV18	TRBJ2-5	.
TGTGCCAGCAGCGTAGATTTTACGGCAGGGTTAGTGGACACCGGGGAGCTGTTTTTT	CASSVDFTAGLVDTGELFF	.	TRBV9	TRBJ2-2	.
TGTGCCAGCAGTTTTTTAGCGGGAGGCACAGATACGCAGTATTTT	CASSFLAGGTDTQYF	TRBD2	TRBV28	TRBJ2-3	.
TGTGCCAGCAGCCAAAGACTAGCGGGAGGGCAAGAGACCCAGTACTTC	CASSQRLAGGQETQYF	TRBD2	TRBV13	TRBJ2-5	.
TGTGCTAGCAGCTTGAGAGGGGGGACAGACGAGCAGTTCTTC	CASSLRGGTDEQFF	.	TRBV7-7	TRBJ2-1	.
TGTGCCAGCAGCCCGGATCGCTCTGGAAACACCATATATTTT	CASSPDRSGNTIYF	.	TRBV7-9	TRBJ1-3	.
TGTGCCTGGAGTTTGCTCGCAGATACGCAGTATTTT	CAWSLLADTQYF	.	TRBV30	TRBJ2-3	.
TGCGCCAGCAGCTTCGGTGAGAACACCGGGGAGCTGTTTTTT	CASSFGENTGELFF	.	TRBV5-1	TRBJ2-2	.
TGCAGCGTTGGGGGCAACTATGGCTACACCTTC	CSVGGNYGYTF	.	TRBV29-1	TRBJ1-2	.
TGTGCCATCAGTGACCCGGGACTAGCGGGGGTTAGCACAGATACGCAGTATTTT	CAISDPGLAGVSTDTQYF	TRBD2	TRBV10-3	TRBJ2-3	.
TGTGCCAGTAGTATTACAGGGAGCGGGGAGCTGTTTTTT	CASSITGSGELFF	.	TRBV19	TRBJ2-2	.
TGTGCCAGCAGCCTCCCCTACGAGCAGTACTTC	CASSLPYEQYF	.	TRBV21-1	TRBJ2-7	.
TGTGCCAGCAGCCCCGGACAGTCCTACGAGCAGTACTTC	CASSPGQSYEQYF	.	TRBV7-9	TRBJ2-7	.
TGTGCCAGCCACACAGGTCTAGCGAACTACGAGCAGTACTTC	CASHTGLANYEQYF	.	TRBV7-9	TRBJ2-7	few
TGTGCCAGTAGTAGAAGGGTTGCCTACAATGAGCAGTTCTTC	CASSRRVAYNEQFF	.	TRBV19	TRBJ2-1	.